This TCR beta chain was found in a study of blood T cell repertoires in COVID-19. As for the study in general: Samples came from the United States, Italy and Spain, spanning acute and convalescent COVID-19. From T cells, B-cell-depleted T cells, or PBMCs came the material, which was cDNA or gDNA.

The germline V gene has CDR1 SQVTM and CDR2 ANQGSEA. This CDR3 is built from 13 residues. Trimming left V 1 base short and J 2 bases short, with 9 bases between. Original data processing: Using reference gene primer amplification, nucleated cell counts were estimated. The repertoire was sequenced with immunoSEQ multiplex PCR; TCRdb's copy has only in-frame clones and lacks some. V, J and clone size derive from that table, while D and trimming were established from the DNA sequence. The repertoire has roughly 210,000 clones, approximately 90% of them found once; the top ten carry under 2%. This receptor was taken from a man aged 70-80 years with acute or convalescent COVID-19. The sequenced material came from peripheral blood. The V and J genes are TRBV29-1 and TRBJ2-7; possible D gene TRBD2, 7 bases. In DNA form, the CDR3 reads TGCAGCGTTGAAGGGGGGGGCCCCTACGAGCAGTACTTC. Translated: CSVEGGGPYEQYF.